This entry lists 27 T cell receptor beta chains sequenced from one sample in a study of shared clonotypes between healthy human individuals. Data came from immunoSEQ multiplex PCR; TCRdb stores just in-frame clones and leaves some out. The repertoire holds 550,000 to 600,000 clones, with roughly four fifths as singletons. Sequenced input: PBMCs. These receptors all come from a woman aged 40 to 50 in good health. Some clones in this sample may be carry-over from other donors' samples.

The chain recombines TRBV25-1 with TRBJ1-1, with a possible D match to TRBD1 (5 bases). V gave up 5 bases and J gave up 5 bases, with 9 bases separating them. This CDR3 contains 12 residues. Germline V lookup: CDR1 MGHDK, CDR2 SYGVNS. CDR3 DNA sequence: TGTGCCAGCAGTCCCCGGGGGACTGAAGCTTTCTTT. It specifies CASSPRGTEAFF.

A single count supports this clone. It differs at one base from a far larger clone, so likely a read error. The chain's CDR3 is CASSELAGAPSEQYF. The DNA for the CDR3 is TGTGCCAGCAGTGAACTGGCAGGGGCACCTTCCGAGCAGTACTTC. This chain uses TRBV6-1 with TRBJ2-7, with D possibly being TRBD1 (6 bases). There are 15 residues in the CDR3. The germline V and J ends were trimmed by 2 bases and 6 bases, with 17 bases remaining between them. Germline CDR1 MNHNS, CDR2 SASEGT.

The genes are TRBV5-4 and TRBJ2-1; 10 positions match TRBD2. The J segment lost 9 bases and the V segment lost 7 bases, leaving 10 bases of the junction unmatched. The CDR3 spans 14 residues. CDR1 and CDR2 (germline): SGHNT, YYREEE (reference sequence). The CDR3 DNA follows: TGTGCCAGCCGTGGGCTAGCGGGAGCGAGTGAGCAGTTCTTC. Translating gives CASRGLAGASEQFF.

This clone was observed once. This chain uses TRBV6-1 with TRBJ2-1; TRBD2 matches at 7 bases. Germline loops: CDR1 MNHNS, CDR2 SASEGT. Trimming removed 6 bases from V and 5 bases from J; junction bases left unmatched: 7. This CDR3 spans 14 amino acids. CDR3 coding DNA: TGTGCCAGCAGCCCTGTGGGGGGGGACAATGAGCAGTTCTTC. Amino acids: CASSPVGGDNEQFF.

This clone was seen many times. The chain recombines TRBV6-1 with TRBJ1-1; D call uncertain. V was shortened by 6 bases and J by 1 base, with 9 bases between the two germline ends. CDR3 size: 13 residues. CDR1 and CDR2 (germline): MNHNS, SASEGT. The CDR3 DNA reads as TGTGCCAGCAGCACACACGAGAACACTGAAGCTTTCTTT. It specifies CASSTHENTEAFF.

The chain combines TRBV5-1 with TRBJ2-1, with TRBD1 identical over 8 bases. Per germline, CDR1 SGHRS and CDR2 YFSETQ. This CDR3 is 16 amino acids long. With 2 bases clipped from V and 6 bases from J, the junction kept 10 bases outside the gene matches. The CDR3 reads CASSFLTGESSNEQFF. CDR3 DNA sequence: TGCGCCAGCAGCTTCCTGACAGGGGAGTCAAGCAATGAGCAGTTCTTC.

This clone came up many times. Other DNA sequences in this sample translate to the same CDR3. This rearrangement joins TRBV9 to TRBJ2-3; 12 nucleotides align to TRBD2. Germline V gene data show CDR1 as SGDLS and CDR2 as YYNGEE. V lost 0 bases and J lost 8; bases outside the gene matches: 7. The CDR3 is 16 amino acids. The DNA for the CDR3 is TGTGCCAGCAGCGTAGCAGCGACTAGCGGGAGCGGTACGCAGTATTTT. Translating gives CASSVAATSGSGTQYF.

The chain joins TRBV4-2 to TRBJ2-7; 11 bases map to TRBD2. V shed 0 bases and J 3 bases; nucleotides not matched to a gene: 4. The germline V gene encodes CDR1 LGHNA and CDR2 YNFKEQ. This CDR3 spans 16 amino acids. CDR3 sequence reads: CASSQDGLAGGYEQYF. DNA for the CDR3: TGTGCCAGCAGCCAAGATGGCCTAGCGGGAGGCTACGAGCAGTACTTC.

The table lists this clone with a count of one. The chain has TRBV9 and TRBJ2-3, with 14 bases aligning to TRBD2. The CDR3 runs 17 residues. V was pared by 0 bases and J by 4 bases, with 4 bases of the junction left unmatched. CDR1 is SGDLS, CDR2 YYNGEE, per germline. The CDR3 is CASSVVGTSGSSDTQYF. CDR3 DNA: TGTGCCAGCAGCGTAGTCGGGACTAGCGGGAGCTCAGATACGCAGTATTTT.

The V call is TRBV4-2, the J call TRBJ2-7, with 7 positions matching TRBD2. The CDR3 sequence is 16 residues long. The junction had 12 bases not matched to a gene; V was cut back by 4 bases and J by 3 bases. Per germline, CDR1 LGHNA and CDR2 YNFKEQ. CDR3 nucleotides: TGTGCCAGCAGCCTAGAGCTGGCGGGAGACCACTACGAGCAGTACTTC. This gives the protein CASSLELAGDHYEQYF.

The chain employs TRBV6-6 and TRBJ2-5, with a possible D match to TRBD2 (5 bases). This CDR3 is built from 14 residues. Between the trimmed V and J ends, which lost 4 bases and 5 bases, there was a span of 14 bases. Germline lookup yields CDR1 MNHNY and CDR2 SVGAGI (reference sequence). The CDR3 DNA follows: TGTGCCAGCAGTTCAATAGCGTTTTATGAGACCCAGTACTTC. Translated: CASSSIAFYETQYF.

The chain employs TRBV6-5 and TRBJ2-7, with 9 bases that match TRBD1. J lost 2 bases, V lost 6 bases, and 5 bases had no gene match. The CDR3 loop spans 14 amino acids. Germline V gene data show CDR1 as MNHEY and CDR2 as SVGAGI. Here the CDR3 reads CASRPGQGTYEQYF. DNA for the CDR3: TGTGCCAGCAGACCGGGACAGGGTACCTACGAGCAGTACTTC.

There are a few counts of this clone. Other nucleotide sequences from this sample produce the same CDR3. The V and J genes are TRBV7-8 and TRBJ2-1; possibly TRBD2 for D (5 bases). The germline V gene encodes CDR1 SGHVS and CDR2 FQNEAQ. The CDR3 covers 14 residues. Trimming removed 5 bases at V and 3 bases at J, with 11 bases between. The CDR3 DNA reads TGTGCCAGCAGCCCTTCCACTAGCTACAATGAGCAGTTCTTC. This translates into CASSPSTSYNEQFF.

The rearrangement links TRBV19 to TRBJ2-5; weak D call: TRBD1 (5 bases). The germline gives CDR1 LNHDA, CDR2 SQIVND (reference sequence). Trimming left V 2 bases short and J 5 bases short, with 9 bases between. There are 13 residues in the CDR3. CDR3 DNA: TGTGCCAGTAGTATAAGGACATTCGAGACCCAGTACTTC. Protein: CASSIRTFETQYF.

J is TRBJ1-1 and V is TRBV21-1. TRBV21-1 represents a pseudogene. The CDR3 is made up of 16 amino acids. The CDR3 loop reads CASSNRCRQENTEAFF. The CDR3 DNA follows: TGTGCCAGCAGCAATAGATGTCGGCAAGAGAACACTGAAGCTTTCTTT.

The chain uses TRBV6-6 and TRBJ2-1; D ambiguous. Trimming took off 1 base at V and 10 bases at J, with 11 bases between the two ends. The CDR3 spans 13 residues. Germline CDR1 and CDR2: MNHNY and SVGAGI (reference sequence). CDR3: CASSYFPIGEQFF. The CDR3 nucleotides read TGTGCCAGCAGTTACTTCCCGATCGGGGAGCAGTTCTTC.

This clone was observed many times. This chain connects TRBV6-1 to TRBJ2-5, with 7 bases lining up with TRBD1. The J call may be mistaken, given a closer DNA end match to TRBJ2-7. CDR1 and CDR2 from the germline V gene are MNHNS and SASEGT. The CDR3 loop spans 15 amino acids. The CDR3 sequence is CASSEGAGGSYEQYF. The CDR3 DNA follows: TGTGCCAGCAGTGAAGGGGCAGGGGGCTCCTACGAGCAGTACTTC.

This chain joins TRBV28 and TRBJ1-2; possibly TRBD1 for D (6 bases). Trimming stripped 6 bases from V and 6 bases from J, with 17 bases between. The CDR3 runs to 14 residues. Germline CDR1 is MDHEN and CDR2 is SYDVKM. CDR3 amino acids: CASSRQVGAHGYTF. For the CDR3, the DNA is TGTGCCAGCAGCCGCCAGGTGGGGGCTCATGGCTACACCTTC.

This clone was seen repeatedly, ten times or more. The chain recombines TRBV5-6 with TRBJ2-7; the match to TRBD2 covers 10 bases. V shed 2 bases and J 6 bases; nucleotides not matched to a gene: 5. The germline V gene has CDR1 SGHDT and CDR2 YYEEEE. The CDR3 contains 14 residues. Written as DNA, the CDR3 is TGTGCCAGCAGCTTTTCGGGACTAGCGAGCGAGCAGTACTTC. Translation gives CASSFSGLASEQYF.

The V gene is TRBV6-6, the J gene TRBJ2-7, with D perhaps matching TRBD2 (7 bases). Between the trimmed V and J ends, which lost 3 bases and 4 bases, there was a span of 13 bases. The CDR3 loop spans 14 amino acids. Germline V gene data show CDR1 as MNHNY and CDR2 as SVGAGI (reference sequence). CDR3 DNA: TGTGCCAGCAGTTATCAGGGAGGGGGATACGAGCAGTACTTC. Translated, it gives CASSYQGGGYEQYF.

The rearrangement joins TRBV5-8 to TRBJ2-1; D gene uncertain. The germline gives CDR1 SGHTS, CDR2 YDEGEE. The V end lost 0 bases, the J end lost 0 bases, and 10 bases lay between the germline ends. This CDR3 has 16 residues. The CDR3 spells CASSLEATYSYNEQFF. Written as DNA, the CDR3 is TGTGCCAGCAGCTTGGAGGCGACGTACTCCTACAATGAGCAGTTCTTC. The full variable domain, completed using reference TRBV5-8 and TRBJ2-1, is EAGVTQSPTHLIKTRGQQATLRCSPISGHTSVYWYQQALGLGLQFLLWYDEGEERNRGNFPPRFSGRQFPNYSSELNVNALELEDSALYLCASSLEATYSYNEQFFGPGTRLTVL.

The rearrangement uses TRBV29-1 and TRBJ1-2, with D perhaps matching TRBD1 (5 bases). CDR3 length: 15 residues. The V gene lost 4 bases and the J gene lost 0 bases, with 15 bases spanning the gap. Germline V gene data show CDR1 as SQVTM and CDR2 as ANQGSEA. The CDR3 is CSVAGAGTANYGYTF. Here the CDR3 DNA reads TGCAGCGTTGCTGGGGCGGGCACAGCTAACTATGGCTACACCTTC.

CDR3 sequence (DNA): TGTGCCACCAGCAGGGACCCCGGGACAGGGAGGGGAGAAGAGACCCAGTACTTC. It translates to CATSRDPGTGRGEETQYF. The rearrangement links TRBV15 to TRBJ2-5; 9 nucleotides line up with TRBD1. Germline V gene lookup returns CDR1 LNHNV and CDR2 YYDKDF (reference sequence). V was clipped by 3 bases and J by 3 bases; unmatched bases: 14. This CDR3 is 18 amino acids long.

The CDR3 bases are TGTGCCAGCAGCCCCAGGGGGACAGGGGCAACAGATACGCAGTATTTT. This gives the protein CASSPRGTGATDTQYF. The V call is TRBV7-2, the J call TRBJ2-3; 10 bases align to TRBD1. In germline, CDR1 is SGHTA, CDR2 FQGNSA. The CDR3 runs 16 residues. Trimming removed 5 bases from V and 3 bases from J; junction bases left unmatched: 8.

The table lists this clone with a few counts. The rearrangement uses TRBV30 and TRBJ1-1; D uncertain. The CDR3 spans 13 residues. CDR1 is GTSNPN and CDR2 is SVGIG in the germline V gene (reference sequence). Trimming shortened V by 1 base and J by 0 bases, and 6 bases separated the two germline ends. CDR3 amino acids: CAWSEQLNTEAFF. CDR3 nucleotides: TGTGCCTGGAGTGAGCAGCTGAACACTGAAGCTTTCTTT.

Points on this clone: Possible read error: a much larger clone is one base away. V usage is TRBV29-1 and J usage is TRBJ1-1; the D gene is possibly TRBD1 (5 bases). With 3 bases removed from V and 8 bases from J, the gap between germline ends came to 13 bases. This CDR3 has 12 amino acids. Germline CDR1 and CDR2: SQVTM and ANQGSEA. The CDR3 nucleotides are TGCAGCGTTGAGACCGACAGCCTCGAAGCTTTCTTT. Translating it yields CSVETDSLEAFF.

This clone has just a few counts. Other DNA sequences in this specimen translate into the identical CDR3. This sequence joins TRBV5-6 and TRBJ1-1, with D maybe TRBD1 (5 bases). Germline CDR1 reads SGHDT; CDR2 reads YYEEEE. CDR3 length equals 16 residues. Trimming pared 0 bases from V and 4 bases from J, leaving 16 bases between. This CDR3 reads CASSLGWGDEGTEAFF. Written as DNA, the CDR3 is TGTGCCAGCAGCTTGGGTTGGGGCGACGAGGGCACTGAAGCTTTCTTT.